This TCR beta chain was recovered during a study of blood T cell repertoires in COVID-19. Turning to the study itself: T cells, B-cell-depleted T cells, or PBMCs provided the cDNA or gDNA that served as material.

This table comes from immunoSEQ multiplex PCR, and its TCRdb copy is limited to in-frame clones, with some not included. The repertoire has roughly 440,000 clones, approximately 88% of them found once; the top ten carry roughly an eighth. This TCR came from a woman aged 45-60 years with COVID-19, enrolled during active disease. The sequencing sample was made of peripheral blood.

CDR3 nucleotides: TGTGCCAGCAGTTTAGCAGGCCAGGGGGCTGAAGCTTTCTTT. As protein: CASSLAGQGAEAFF. This rearrangement joins TRBV27 to TRBJ1-1, with 7 bases fitting TRBD1. The junction had 6 bases not matched to a gene; V was cut back by 2 bases and J by 6 bases. CDR1 is MNHEY and CDR2 is SMNVEV in the germline V gene (reference sequence). The CDR3 covers 14 residues.